Here is one TCR beta chain with its context. A count is missing, but by frequency this clonotype is medium-sized (0.01 to 0.1%). Its antigen remains unidentified. The data belong to a study of diagnostic markers for celiac disease (dated by TCRdb to 2020 to 2021). The CDR3 runs 16 amino acids, cysteine and phenylalanine included. DNA was not recorded. From the germline V gene, CDR1 is SGHTA and CDR2 is FQGNSA. The listed sequencing device is Illumina MiSeq. Through TCRdb reprocessing, the reads give one entry per CDR3 protein sequence; DNA is omitted. The table held for this sample gives under 4,000 distinct CDR3 sequences. The ten top clones hold approximately 10% of the sample.

The clonotype originates from a human donor. This table probably holds off-target reads from a library built for another chain. The chain is encoded by TRBV7-2 joined to TRBJ1-6; TCRdb picks TRBD1, but there is no DNA to check that call. The specimen was either unsorted cells or a sorted T cell fraction (not recorded which). The CDR3 in this case is CASSLWGTSYNSPLHF.